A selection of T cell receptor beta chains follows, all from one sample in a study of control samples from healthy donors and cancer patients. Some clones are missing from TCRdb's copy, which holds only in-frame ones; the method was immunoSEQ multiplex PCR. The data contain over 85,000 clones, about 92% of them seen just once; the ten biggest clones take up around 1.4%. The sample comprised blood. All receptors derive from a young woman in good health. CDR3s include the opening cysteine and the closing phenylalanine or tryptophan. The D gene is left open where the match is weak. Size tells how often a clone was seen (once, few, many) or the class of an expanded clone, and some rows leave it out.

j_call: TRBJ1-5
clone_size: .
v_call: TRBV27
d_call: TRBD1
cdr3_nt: TGTGCCAGCTGTCTCTCCGGGACAGTGGGCAATCAGCCCCAGCATTTT
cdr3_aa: CASCLSGTVGNQPQHF

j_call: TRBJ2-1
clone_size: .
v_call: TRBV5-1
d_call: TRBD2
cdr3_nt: TGCGCCAGCAGCTTGGGTTCGGGGGAGGGCTCCTACAATGAGCAGTTCTTC
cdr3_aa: CASSLGSGEGSYNEQFF

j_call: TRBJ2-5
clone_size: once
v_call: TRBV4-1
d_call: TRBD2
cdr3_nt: TGCGCCAGCAGCAAACTAGCGGGGGACCAAGAGACCCAGTACTTC
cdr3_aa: CASSKLAGDQETQYF

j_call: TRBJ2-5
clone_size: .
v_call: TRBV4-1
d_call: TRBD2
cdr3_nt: TGCGCCAGCAGCCAAGATTACCTAGCGGGCCGGGTATACGAAGAGACCCAGTACTTC
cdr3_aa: CASSQDYLAGRVYEETQYF

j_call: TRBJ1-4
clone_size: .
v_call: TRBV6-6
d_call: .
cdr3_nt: TGTGCCAGCACCACGGCTGAGAATGAAAAACTGTTTTTT
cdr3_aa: CASTTAENEKLFF

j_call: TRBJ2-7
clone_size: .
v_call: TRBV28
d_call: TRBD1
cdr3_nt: TGTGCCACCCGGACAGGGGCTAGGGACGAGCAGTACTTC
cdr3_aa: CATRTGARDEQYF

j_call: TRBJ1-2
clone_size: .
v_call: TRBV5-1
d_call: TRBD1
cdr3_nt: TGCGCCAGCAGCTTGGCCTTGGGACAGGGGGCTGGCTACACCTTC
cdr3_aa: CASSLALGQGAGYTF

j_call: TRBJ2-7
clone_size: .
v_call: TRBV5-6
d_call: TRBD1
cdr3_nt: TGTGCCAGCAGCTTGGGTAGGGGGCGATACGAGCAGTACTTC
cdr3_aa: CASSLGRGRYEQYF

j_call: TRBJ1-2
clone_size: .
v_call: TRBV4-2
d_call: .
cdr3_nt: TGTGCCAGCAGCCAAGAGGCGGCGGAATCTAACTATGGCTACACCTTC
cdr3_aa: CASSQEAAESNYGYTF

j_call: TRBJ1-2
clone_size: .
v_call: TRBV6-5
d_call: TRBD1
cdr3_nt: TGTGCCAGCTCCTGGGACAGGGGGCCCGGCAACACCTTC
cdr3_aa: CASSWDRGPGNTF

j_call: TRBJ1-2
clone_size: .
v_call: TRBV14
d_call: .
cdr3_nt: TGTGCCAGCAGCCAGGGGACAGGCTACACCTTC
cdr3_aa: CASSQGTGYTF

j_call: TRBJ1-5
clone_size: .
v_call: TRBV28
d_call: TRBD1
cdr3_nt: TGTGCCAGCAACAGCGAGGGGACAGGCTGGATTTCTAGCAATCAGCCCCAGCATTTT
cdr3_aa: CASNSEGTGWISSNQPQHF

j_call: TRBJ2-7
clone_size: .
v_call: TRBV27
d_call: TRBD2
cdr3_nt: TGTGCCAGCAGTTCCTCAACTAGCGGAGGGGCTTACGAGCAGTACTTC
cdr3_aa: CASSSSTSGGAYEQYF

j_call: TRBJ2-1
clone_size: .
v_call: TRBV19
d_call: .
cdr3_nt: TGTGCCAGTAGTATCAGTCTGCCGTACAATGAGCAGTTCTTC
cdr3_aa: CASSISLPYNEQFF

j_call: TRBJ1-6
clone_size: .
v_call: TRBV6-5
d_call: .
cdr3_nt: TGTGCCAGCAGTCTCGGACGTTATAATTCACCCCTCCACTTT
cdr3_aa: CASSLGRYNSPLHF

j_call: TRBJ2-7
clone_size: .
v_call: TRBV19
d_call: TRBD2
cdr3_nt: TGTGCCAGTAGTATTCAGTTGGGGCCTAGCGGAACCTACGAGCAGTACTTC
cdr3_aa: CASSIQLGPSGTYEQYF

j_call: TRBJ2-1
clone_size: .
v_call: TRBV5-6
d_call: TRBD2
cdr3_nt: TGTGCCAGCAGCTTAGCGGGAGGTACGAATGAGCAGTTCTTC
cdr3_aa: CASSLAGGTNEQFF

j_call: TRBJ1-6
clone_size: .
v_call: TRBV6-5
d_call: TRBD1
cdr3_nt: TGTGCCAGCAGTTCCGCCGACAGGGACAATTCACCCCTCCACTTT
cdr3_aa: CASSSADRDNSPLHF

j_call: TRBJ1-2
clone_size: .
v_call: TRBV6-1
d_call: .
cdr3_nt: TGTGCCAGCAGTGACCCAGGTCGCTATGGCTACACCTTC
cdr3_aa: CASSDPGRYGYTF

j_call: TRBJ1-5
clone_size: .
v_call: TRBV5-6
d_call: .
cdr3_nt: TGTGCCAGCAGCTTGTTTTGGGGCAATCAGCCCCAGCATTTT
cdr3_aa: CASSLFWGNQPQHF

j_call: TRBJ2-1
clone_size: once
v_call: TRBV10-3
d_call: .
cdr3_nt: TGTGCCATCAGAACTAGTCACGATGAGCAGTTCTTC
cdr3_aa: CAIRTSHDEQFF

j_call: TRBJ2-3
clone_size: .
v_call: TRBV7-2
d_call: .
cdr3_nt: TGTGCCAGCAGCCAATCGTTATTGGGTACGCAGTATTTT
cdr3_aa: CASSQSLLGTQYF

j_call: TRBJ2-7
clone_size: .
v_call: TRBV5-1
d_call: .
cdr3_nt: TGCGCCAGCAGCTTTATTTCCCTGACCCCCGGGGGGCTCGAGCAGTACTTC
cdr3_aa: CASSFISLTPGGLEQYF

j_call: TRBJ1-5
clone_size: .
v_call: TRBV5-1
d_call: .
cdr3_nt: TGCGCCAGCAGCTCGCCGGCGGATAGCAATCAGCCCCAGCATTTT
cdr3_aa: CASSSPADSNQPQHF

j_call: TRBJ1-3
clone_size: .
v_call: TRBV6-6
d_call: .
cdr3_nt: TGTGCCAGCAGTCCCCCGACGGGTAGGGGCTCTGGAAACACCATATATTTT
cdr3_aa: CASSPPTGRGSGNTIYF

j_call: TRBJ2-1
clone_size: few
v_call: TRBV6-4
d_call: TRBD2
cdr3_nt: TGTGCCAGCAGTGTATTAGCGGGAGACGACAATGAGCAGTTCTTC
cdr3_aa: CASSVLAGDDNEQFF

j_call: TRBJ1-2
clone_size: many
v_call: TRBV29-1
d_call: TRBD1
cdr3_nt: TGCAGCGTTGAAGATCGGACCAACAGGGGTAACTATGGCTACACCTTC
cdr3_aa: CSVEDRTNRGNYGYTF

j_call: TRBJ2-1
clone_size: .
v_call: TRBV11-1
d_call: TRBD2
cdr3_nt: TGTGCCAGCAGCCCCTGGGCTAGCGGGAGTTTCGATGAGCAGTTCTTC
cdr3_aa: CASSPWASGSFDEQFF

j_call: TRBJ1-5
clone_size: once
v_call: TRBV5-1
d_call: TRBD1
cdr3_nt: TGCGCCAGCAGCCCTACAGGGGAAAATCAGCCCCAGCATTTT
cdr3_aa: CASSPTGENQPQHF

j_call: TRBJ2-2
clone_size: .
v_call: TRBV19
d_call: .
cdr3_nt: TGTGCCAGTAGTATGTACGCGGGGAACACCGGGGAGCTGTTTTTT
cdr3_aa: CASSMYAGNTGELFF

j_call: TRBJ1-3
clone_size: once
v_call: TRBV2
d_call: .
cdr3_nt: TGTGCCAGCAAGCGGGAAGCTGGAAACACCATATATTTT
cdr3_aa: CASKREAGNTIYF

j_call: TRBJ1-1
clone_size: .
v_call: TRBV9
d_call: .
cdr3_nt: TGTGCCAGCAGCGTAACCGGGAACACTGAAGCTTTCTTT
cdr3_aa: CASSVTGNTEAFF

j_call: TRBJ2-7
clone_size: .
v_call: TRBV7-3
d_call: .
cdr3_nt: TGTGCCAGCAGCTTAAACGGCGGGGCTGCCTACGAGCAGTACTTC
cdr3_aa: CASSLNGGAAYEQYF

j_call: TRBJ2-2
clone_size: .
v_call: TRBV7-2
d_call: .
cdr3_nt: TGTGCCAGCAGCCCTGCCCAGTTGGGGTCCGGGGAGCTGTTTTTT
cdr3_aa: CASSPAQLGSGELFF

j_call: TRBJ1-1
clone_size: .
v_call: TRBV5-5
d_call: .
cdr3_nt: TGTGCCAGCAGCTTGTTTGCCAGGGGGAACACTGAAGCTTTCTTT
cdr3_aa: CASSLFARGNTEAFF

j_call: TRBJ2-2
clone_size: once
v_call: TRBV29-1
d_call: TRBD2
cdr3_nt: TGCAGCGCCACCCGTTTGGGTAGCGGGAGGGGCGGGGAGCTGTTTTTT
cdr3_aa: CSATRLGSGRGGELFF

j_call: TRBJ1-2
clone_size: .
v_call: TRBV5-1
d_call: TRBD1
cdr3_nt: TGCGCCAGCAGCGCCGGGACAGGGGGCAGCTATGGCTACACCTTC
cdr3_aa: CASSAGTGGSYGYTF

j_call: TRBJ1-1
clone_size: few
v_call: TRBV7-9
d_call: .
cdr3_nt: TGTGCCAGCAGCTTAGACGGGGGGTTTATGAACACTGAAGCTTTCTTT
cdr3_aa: CASSLDGGFMNTEAFF

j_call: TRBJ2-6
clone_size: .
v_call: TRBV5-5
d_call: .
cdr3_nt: TGTGCCAGCAGCTTATACAGCTCTGGGGCCAACGTCCTGACTTTC
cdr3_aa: CASSLYSSGANVLTF

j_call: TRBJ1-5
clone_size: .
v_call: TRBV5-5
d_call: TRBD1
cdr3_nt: TGTGCCAGCAACCGTGGGACAGGGGTCAGTCAGCCCCAGCATTTT
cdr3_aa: CASNRGTGVSQPQHF

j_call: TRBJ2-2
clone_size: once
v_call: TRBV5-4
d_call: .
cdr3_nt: TGTGCCAGCATGTCGTGGGACACCGGGGAGCTGTTTTTT
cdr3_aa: CASMSWDTGELFF

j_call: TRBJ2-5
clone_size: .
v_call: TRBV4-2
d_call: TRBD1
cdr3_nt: TGTGCCAGCAGCCAAGGGATACAGGGGGACCCGACTCAAGAGACCCAGTACTTC
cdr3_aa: CASSQGIQGDPTQETQYF

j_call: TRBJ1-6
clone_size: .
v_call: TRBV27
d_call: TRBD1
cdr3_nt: TGTGCCAGCAGTCCCAAGGACAGGGTTGCTTCACCCCTCCACTTT
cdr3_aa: CASSPKDRVASPLHF

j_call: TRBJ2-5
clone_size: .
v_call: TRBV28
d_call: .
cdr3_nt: TGTGCCAGCAGAGGAGGGAGTGCCCTACAAGAGACCCAGTACTTC
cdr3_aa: CASRGGSALQETQYF

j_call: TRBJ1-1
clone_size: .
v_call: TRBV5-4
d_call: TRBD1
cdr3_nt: TGTGCCAGCAGCGTAACAGGGGTGAACACTGAAGCTTTCTTT
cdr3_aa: CASSVTGVNTEAFF

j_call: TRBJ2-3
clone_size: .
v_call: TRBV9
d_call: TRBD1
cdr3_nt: TGTGCCAGCAGCGGGAGCGACAGGGGGACGCAGTATTTT
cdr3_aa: CASSGSDRGTQYF

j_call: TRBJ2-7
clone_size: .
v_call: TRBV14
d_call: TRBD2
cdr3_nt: TGTGCCAGCAGCCAAGGGAGCGGGGGGTCTTCCTACGAGCAGTACTTC
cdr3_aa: CASSQGSGGSSYEQYF

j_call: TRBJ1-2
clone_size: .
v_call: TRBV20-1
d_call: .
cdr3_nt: TGCAGTGCTAGTCAGGGTACCTATGGCTACACCTTC
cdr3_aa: CSASQGTYGYTF

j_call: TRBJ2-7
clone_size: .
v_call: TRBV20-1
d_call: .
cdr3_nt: TGCAGTGCTACTGACAGGTACGAGCAGTACTTC
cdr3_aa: CSATDRYEQYF

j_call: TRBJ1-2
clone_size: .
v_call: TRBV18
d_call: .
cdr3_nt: TGTGCCAGCTCCGTATCCGGACAGACAGATGGCTACACCTTC
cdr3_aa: CASSVSGQTDGYTF

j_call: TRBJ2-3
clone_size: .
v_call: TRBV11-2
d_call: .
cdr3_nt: TGTGCCAGCAGCCAACACACAGATACGCAGTATTTT
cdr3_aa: CASSQHTDTQYF

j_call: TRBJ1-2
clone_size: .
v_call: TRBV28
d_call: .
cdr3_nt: TGTGCCAGCAGTCACATGAGTGGCTACACCTTC
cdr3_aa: CASSHMSGYTF

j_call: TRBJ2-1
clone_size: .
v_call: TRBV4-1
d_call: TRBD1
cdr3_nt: TGCGCCAGCAGCGCTGGGGCCCGGACAGGTAGCTCCTACAATGAGCAGTTCTTC
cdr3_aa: CASSAGARTGSSYNEQFF

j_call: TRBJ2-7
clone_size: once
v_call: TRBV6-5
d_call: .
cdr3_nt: TGTGCCAGCAGTTACTCCTTGCCCGGGACAAGTTACGAGCAGTACTTC
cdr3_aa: CASSYSLPGTSYEQYF

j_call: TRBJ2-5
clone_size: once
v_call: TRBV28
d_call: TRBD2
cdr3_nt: TGTGCCACCTCGGGGGGGGCTCAAGAGACCCAGTACTTC
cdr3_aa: CATSGGAQETQYF

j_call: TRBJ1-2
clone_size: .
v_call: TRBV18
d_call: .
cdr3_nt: TGTGCCAGCTCACCGGGGCAGGGAGACTATGGCTACACCTTC
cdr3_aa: CASSPGQGDYGYTF

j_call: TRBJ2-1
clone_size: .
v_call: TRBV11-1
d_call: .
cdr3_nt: TGTGCCAGCAGCATACAGGGCTATGAGCAGTTCTTC
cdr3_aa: CASSIQGYEQFF

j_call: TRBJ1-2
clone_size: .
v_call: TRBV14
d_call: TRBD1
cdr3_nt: TGTGCCAGCAGCGAGGACAGGAACTATGGCTACACCTTC
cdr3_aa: CASSEDRNYGYTF

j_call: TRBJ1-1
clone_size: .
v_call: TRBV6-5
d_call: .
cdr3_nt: TGTGCCAGCAGTTACAACAGTAACACTGAAGCTTTCTTT
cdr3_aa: CASSYNSNTEAFF